This T cell receptor beta chain derives from a study of glioma-infiltrating T cells after dendritic cell vaccination. CDR3 length: 14 residues. The junction had 4 bases not matched to a gene; V was cut back by 5 bases and J by 6 bases. CDR1 is LGHNA and CDR2 is YNFKEQ in the germline V gene. Sequencing was performed with immunoSEQ multiplex PCR; in TCRdb, only in-frame clones are kept and a portion is missing. The data hold about 90,000 clones, with about four fifths observed a single time. Sample time point: after dendritic cell vaccination, including at tumor progression/relapse. PBMC were collected before vaccination, two weeks after the third vaccination, and at progression. Study outcomes and limitations: TCR clonality showed no direct relationship with survival.

This clone was detected only once. Its specificity is unknown. The sample consisted of blood, taken after dendritic cell vaccination. The sequence was obtained from a human donor with glioblastoma. The chain links TRBV4-2 to TRBJ2-2, with 9 positions matching TRBD1. The CDR3 DNA follows: TGTGCCAGCAGCTTGACAGGGGGGTCCGGGGAGCTGTTTTTT. Translating gives CASSLTGGSGELFF.